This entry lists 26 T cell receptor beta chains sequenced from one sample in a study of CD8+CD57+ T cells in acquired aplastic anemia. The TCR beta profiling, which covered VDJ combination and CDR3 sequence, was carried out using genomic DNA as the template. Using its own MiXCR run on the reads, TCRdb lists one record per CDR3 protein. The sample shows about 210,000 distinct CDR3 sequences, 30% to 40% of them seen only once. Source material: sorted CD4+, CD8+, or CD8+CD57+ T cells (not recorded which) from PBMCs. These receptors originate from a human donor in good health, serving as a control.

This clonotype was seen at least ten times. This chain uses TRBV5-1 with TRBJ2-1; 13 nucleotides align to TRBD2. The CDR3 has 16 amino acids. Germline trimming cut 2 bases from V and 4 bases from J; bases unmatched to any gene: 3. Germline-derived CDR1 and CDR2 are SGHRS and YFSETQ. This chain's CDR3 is CASSFTSGRDYNEQFF. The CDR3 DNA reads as TGCGCCAGCAGCTTTACTAGCGGGAGGGATTACAATGAGCAGTTCTTC.

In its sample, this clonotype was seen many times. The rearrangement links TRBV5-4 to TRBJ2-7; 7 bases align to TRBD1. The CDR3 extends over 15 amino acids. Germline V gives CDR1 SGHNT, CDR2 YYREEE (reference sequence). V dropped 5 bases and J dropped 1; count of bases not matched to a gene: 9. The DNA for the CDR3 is TGTGCCAGCAGTCGGCGACAGGGCTCTTCCTACGAGCAGTACTTC. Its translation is CASSRRQGSSYEQYF.

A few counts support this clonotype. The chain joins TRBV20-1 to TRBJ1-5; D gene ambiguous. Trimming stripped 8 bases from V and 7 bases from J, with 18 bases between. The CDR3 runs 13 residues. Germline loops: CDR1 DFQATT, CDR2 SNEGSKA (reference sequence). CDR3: CSFRKGVEQPQHF. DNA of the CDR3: TGCAGTTTCCGAAAGGGTGTGGAACAGCCCCAGCATTTT.

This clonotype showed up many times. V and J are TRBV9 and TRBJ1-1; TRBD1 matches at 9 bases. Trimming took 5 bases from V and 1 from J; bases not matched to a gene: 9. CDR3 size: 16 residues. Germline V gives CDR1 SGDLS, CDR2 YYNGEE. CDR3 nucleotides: TGTGCCAGCAGGCCCCCATGGACAGGGGCGAACACTGAAGCTTTCTTT. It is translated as CASRPPWTGANTEAFF.

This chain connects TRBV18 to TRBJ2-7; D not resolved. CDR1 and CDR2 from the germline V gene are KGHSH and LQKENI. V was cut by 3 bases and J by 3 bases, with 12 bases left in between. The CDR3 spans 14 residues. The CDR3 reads CASSPTRGLYEQYF. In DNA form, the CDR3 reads TGTGCCAGCTCACCCACGCGTGGCCTCTACGAGCAGTACTTC.

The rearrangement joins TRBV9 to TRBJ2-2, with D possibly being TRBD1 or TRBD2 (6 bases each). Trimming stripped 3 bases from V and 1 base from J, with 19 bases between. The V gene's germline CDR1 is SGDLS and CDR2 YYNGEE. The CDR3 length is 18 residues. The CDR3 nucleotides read TGTGCCAGCAGCGGTGGAGGGGCAGGGGAAAGGAACACCGGGGAGCTGTTTTTT. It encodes CASSGGGAGERNTGELFF.

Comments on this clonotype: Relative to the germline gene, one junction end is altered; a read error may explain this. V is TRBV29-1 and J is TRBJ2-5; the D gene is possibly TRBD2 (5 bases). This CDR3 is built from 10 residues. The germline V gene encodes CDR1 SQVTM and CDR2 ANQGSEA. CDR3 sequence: CSVESDSHYF. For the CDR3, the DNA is TGCAGCGTTGAGTCGGACTCCCATTACTTC.

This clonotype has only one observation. The CDR3 region has the DNA TGTGCCACCCGGAAGGGGCCGAGCAATGAGCAGTTCTTC. Protein product: CATRKGPSNEQFF. The V call is TRBV10-3, the J call TRBJ2-1; D may be TRBD1 (5 bases). Per germline, CDR1 ENHRY and CDR2 SYGVKD. Trimming shortened V by 10 bases and J by 6 bases, and 16 bases separated the two germline ends. This CDR3 comprises 13 residues.

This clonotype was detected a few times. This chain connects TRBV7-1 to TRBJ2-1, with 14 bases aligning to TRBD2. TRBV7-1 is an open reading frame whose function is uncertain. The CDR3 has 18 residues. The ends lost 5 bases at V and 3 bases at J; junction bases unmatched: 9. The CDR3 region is CASSAPRTSGRLYNEQFF. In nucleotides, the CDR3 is TGTGCCAGCAGCGCACCCCGGACTAGCGGGAGGCTCTACAATGAGCAGTTCTTC.

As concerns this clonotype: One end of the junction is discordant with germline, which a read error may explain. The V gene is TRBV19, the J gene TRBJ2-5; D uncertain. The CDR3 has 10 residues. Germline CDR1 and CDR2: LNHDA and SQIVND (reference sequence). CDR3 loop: CASRSANQNF. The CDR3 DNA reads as TGTGCCAGTAGATCCGCGAATCAAAACTTC.

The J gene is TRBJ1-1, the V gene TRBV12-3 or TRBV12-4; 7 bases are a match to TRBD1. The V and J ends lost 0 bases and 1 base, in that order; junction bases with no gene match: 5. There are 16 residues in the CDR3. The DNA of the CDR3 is TGTGCCAGCAGTTTAGCCCCAGGGACAGAGAACACTGAAGCTTTCTTT. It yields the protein CASSLAPGTENTEAFF.

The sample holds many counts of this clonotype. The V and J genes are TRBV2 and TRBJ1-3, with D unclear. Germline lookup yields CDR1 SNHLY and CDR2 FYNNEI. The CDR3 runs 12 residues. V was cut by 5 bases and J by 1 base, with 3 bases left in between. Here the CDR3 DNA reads TGTGCCAGCAGTTATTCTGGAAACACCATATATTTT. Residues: CASSYSGNTIYF.

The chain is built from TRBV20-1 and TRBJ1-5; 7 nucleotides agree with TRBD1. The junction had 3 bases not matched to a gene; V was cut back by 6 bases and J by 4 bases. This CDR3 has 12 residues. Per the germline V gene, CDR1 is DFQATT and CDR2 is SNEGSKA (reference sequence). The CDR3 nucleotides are TGCAGTGCCGGGACAGAGAATCAGCCCCAGCATTTT. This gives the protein CSAGTENQPQHF.

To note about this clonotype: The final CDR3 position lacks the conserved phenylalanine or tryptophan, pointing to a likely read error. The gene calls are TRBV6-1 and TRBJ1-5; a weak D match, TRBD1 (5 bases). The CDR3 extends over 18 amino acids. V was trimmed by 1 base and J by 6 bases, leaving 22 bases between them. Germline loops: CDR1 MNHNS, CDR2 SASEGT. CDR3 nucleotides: TGTGCCAGCAGTGAAGACTTTATAGGCAGGGAATCGAGTCAGCCCCAGCATCTT. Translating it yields CASSEDFIGRESSQPQHL.

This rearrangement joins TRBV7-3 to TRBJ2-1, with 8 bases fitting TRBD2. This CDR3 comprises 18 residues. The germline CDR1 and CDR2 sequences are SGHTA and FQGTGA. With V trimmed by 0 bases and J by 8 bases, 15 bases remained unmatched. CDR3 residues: CASSLTSPRGGDFDEQFF. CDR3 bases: TGTGCCAGCAGCTTAACGAGTCCCCGGGGGGGAGACTTCGATGAGCAGTTCTTC.

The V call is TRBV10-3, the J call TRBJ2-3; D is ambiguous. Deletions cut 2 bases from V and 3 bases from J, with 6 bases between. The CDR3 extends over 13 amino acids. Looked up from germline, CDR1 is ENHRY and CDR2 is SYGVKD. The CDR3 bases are TGTGCCATCAGTGAGGGGGATACAGATACGCAGTATTTT. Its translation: CAISEGDTDTQYF.

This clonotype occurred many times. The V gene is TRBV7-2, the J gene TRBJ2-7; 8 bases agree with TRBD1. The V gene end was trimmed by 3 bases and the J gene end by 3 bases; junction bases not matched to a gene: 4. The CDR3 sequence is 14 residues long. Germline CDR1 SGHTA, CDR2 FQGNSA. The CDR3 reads CASSFDDRGYEQYF. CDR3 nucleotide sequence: TGTGCCAGCAGCTTCGACGACAGGGGCTACGAGCAGTACTTC.

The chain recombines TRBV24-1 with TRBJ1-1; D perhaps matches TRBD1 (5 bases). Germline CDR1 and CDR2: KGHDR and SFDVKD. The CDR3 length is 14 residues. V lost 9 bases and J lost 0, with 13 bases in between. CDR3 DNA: TGTGCCACCTCATCAGGGCCCCTGAACACTGAAGCTTTCTTT. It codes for CATSSGPLNTEAFF.

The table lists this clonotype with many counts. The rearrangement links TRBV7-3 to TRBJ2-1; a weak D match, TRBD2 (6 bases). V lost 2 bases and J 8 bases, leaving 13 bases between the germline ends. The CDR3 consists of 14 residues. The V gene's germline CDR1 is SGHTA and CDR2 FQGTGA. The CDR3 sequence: CASSLGGIVYEQFF. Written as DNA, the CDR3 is TGTGCCAGCAGCTTAGGCGGGATTGTCTATGAGCAGTTCTTC.

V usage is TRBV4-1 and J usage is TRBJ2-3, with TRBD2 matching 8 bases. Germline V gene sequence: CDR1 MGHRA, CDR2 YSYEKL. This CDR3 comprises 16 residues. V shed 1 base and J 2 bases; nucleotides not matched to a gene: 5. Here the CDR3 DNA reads TGCGCCAGCAGCCAAGTACGAGCGGGGGTCACAGATACGCAGTATTTT. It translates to CASSQVRAGVTDTQYF.

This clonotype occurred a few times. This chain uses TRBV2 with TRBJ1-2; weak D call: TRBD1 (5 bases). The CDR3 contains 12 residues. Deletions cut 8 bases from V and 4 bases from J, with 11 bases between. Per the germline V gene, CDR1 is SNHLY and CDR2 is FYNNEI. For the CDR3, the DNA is TGTGCCAGCGGGACTGACTTCTATGGCTACACCTTC. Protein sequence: CASGTDFYGYTF.

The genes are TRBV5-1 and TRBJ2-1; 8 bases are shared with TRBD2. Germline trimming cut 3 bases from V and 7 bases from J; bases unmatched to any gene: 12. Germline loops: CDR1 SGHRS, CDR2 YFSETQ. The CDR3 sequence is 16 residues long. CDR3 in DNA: TGCGCCAGCAGCTACTTATGGGGACTAGACCAGAATGAGCAGTTCTTC. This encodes CASSYLWGLDQNEQFF.

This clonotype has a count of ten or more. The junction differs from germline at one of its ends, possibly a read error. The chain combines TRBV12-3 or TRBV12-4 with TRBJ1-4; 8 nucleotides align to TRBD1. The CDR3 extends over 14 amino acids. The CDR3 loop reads CASRKTGAKEKLFF. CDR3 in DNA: TGTGCCAGCAGGAAGACAGGGGCTAAGGAAAAACTGTTTTTT.

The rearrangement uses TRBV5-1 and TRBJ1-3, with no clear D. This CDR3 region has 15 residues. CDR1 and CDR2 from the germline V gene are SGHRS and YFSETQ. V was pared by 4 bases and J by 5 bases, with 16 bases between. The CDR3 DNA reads TGCGCCAGCAGCGCCTCTCCGCGAGAGCGAAACACCATATATTTT. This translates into CASSASPRERNTIYF.

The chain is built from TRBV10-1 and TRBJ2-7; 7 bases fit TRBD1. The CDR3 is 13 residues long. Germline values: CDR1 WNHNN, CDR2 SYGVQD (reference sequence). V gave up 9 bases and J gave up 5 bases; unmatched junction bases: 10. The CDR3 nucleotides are TGCGCCAGACCCCCTGGACAGGCCCACGAGCAGTACTTC. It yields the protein CARPPGQAHEQYF.

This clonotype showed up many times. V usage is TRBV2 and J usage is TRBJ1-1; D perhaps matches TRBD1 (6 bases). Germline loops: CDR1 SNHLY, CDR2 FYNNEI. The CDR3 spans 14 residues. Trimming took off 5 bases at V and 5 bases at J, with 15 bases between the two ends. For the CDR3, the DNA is TGTGCCAGCAGTTGGACAGCCACGGGGACTGAAGCTTTCTTT. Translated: CASSWTATGTEAFF.